This passage covers 27 T cell receptor beta chains from one sample sequenced in a study of shared clonotypes between healthy human individuals (dated by TCRdb to about 2020). Libraries were prepared through the immunoSEQ multiplex PCR assay. TCRdb mirrors the immuneACCESS table, restricted to in-frame sequences. Some clones are absent from its copies; in checked studies, under half trace to an unresolved V gene, and the reason for the others is unknown. The sample table holds about 1.1 million clones, of which roughly 80% were seen once. About 0.94% of the sample is in the top ten clones. The specimen was memory CD4+ T cells from PBMCs. Reading the label with the study, this specimen's cell subset or site is: CD45RA-negative fraction. These receptors all come from a young man in good health. Some clones in this sample may be carry-over from other donors' samples.

J is TRBJ1-2 and V is TRBV28; the D gene is possibly TRBD1 (5 bases). The germline V gene has CDR1 MDHEN and CDR2 SYDVKM. V lost 8 bases and J 2 bases, leaving 21 bases between the germline ends. The CDR3 sequence is 16 residues long. CDR3 nucleotides: TGTGCCAGCCGCCACAGGATCTGGGGCCCCAACTATGGCTACACCTTC. It specifies CASRHRIWGPNYGYTF.

This clone was recorded at least ten times. Distinct nucleotide sequences in the sample also encode this CDR3. CDR3 residues: CASSFWGGEAFF. Here the CDR3 DNA reads TGTGCCAGCAGCTTTTGGGGCGGTGAAGCTTTCTTT. The chain links TRBV7-9 to TRBJ1-1; weak D call: TRBD1 (5 bases). CDR3 length: 12 residues. V was pared by 3 bases and J by 7 bases, with 9 bases between. The germline V gene encodes CDR1 SEHNR and CDR2 FQNEAQ (reference sequence). Full variable domain (remainder filled in from reference TRBV7-9 and TRBJ1-1): DTGVSQNPRHKITKRGQNVTFRCDPISEHNRLYWYRQTLGQGPEFLTYFQNEAQLEKSRLLSDRFSAERPKGSFSTLEIQRTEQGDSAMYLCASSFWGGEAFFGQGTRLTVV.

The V and J genes are TRBV2 and TRBJ1-3; D is ambiguous. The CDR3 is 15 residues long. With 4 bases removed from V and 0 bases from J, the gap between germline ends came to 10 bases. Germline assignment: CDR1 SNHLY and CDR2 FYNNEI. CDR3 sequence (DNA): TGTGCCAGCAGTGCGAATAGCCTCTCTGGAAACACCATATATTTT. Amino acids: CASSANSLSGNTIYF.

The V gene is TRBV2, the J gene TRBJ1-2; no clear D. V lost 3 bases and J lost 3, with 8 bases in between. The CDR3 consists of 13 residues. Germline CDR1 is SNHLY and CDR2 is FYNNEI. The CDR3: CASSESRDYGYTF. CDR3 DNA sequence: TGTGCCAGCAGTGAGTCCCGGGACTATGGCTACACCTTC. Looking up the rest from reference TRBV2 and TRBJ1-2 gives the full variable domain: EPEVTQTPSHQVTQMGQEVILRCVPISNHLYFYWYRQILGQKVEFLVSFYNNEISEKSEIFDDQFSVERPDGSNFTLKIRSTKLEDSAMYFCASSESRDYGYTFGSGTRLTVV.

A few counts support this clone. V usage is TRBV28 and J usage is TRBJ1-5; 7 bases line up with TRBD1. V lost 6 bases to trimming and J lost 5 bases; unmatched junction nucleotides: 16. This CDR3 is 17 amino acids long. Germline assignment: CDR1 MDHEN and CDR2 SYDVKM. The CDR3 protein is CASRPTRQGRGYQPQHF. The DNA of the CDR3 is TGTGCCAGCAGGCCGACCAGACAGGGTCGAGGCTATCAGCCCCAGCATTTT.

The rearrangement uses TRBV10-2 and TRBJ2-5; either TRBD1 or TRBD2 may supply D (5 bases each). CDR1 is WSHSY and CDR2 is SAAADI in the germline V gene. The CDR3 loop spans 13 amino acids. Between the trimmed V and J ends, which lost 6 bases and 9 bases, there was a span of 17 bases. The CDR3 here is CASRGRGAEAQYF. The CDR3 DNA sequence: TGCGCCAGCAGGGGGCGAGGGGCTGAGGCCCAGTACTTC.

The chain has TRBV7-2 and TRBJ2-5; tentative D call: TRBD1 (8 bases). V lost 1 base to trimming and J lost 2 bases, with 14 bases between them. The CDR3 totals 16 residues. Germline CDR1 reads SGHTA; CDR2 reads FQGNSA. CDR3 protein: CASSLGGGTGQETQYF. Written as DNA, the CDR3 is TGTGCCAGCAGCTTAGGGGGAGGGACAGGACAAGAGACCCAGTACTTC.

The J gene is TRBJ1-4, the V gene TRBV11-2; tentative D call: TRBD1 (5 bases). V lost 1 base and J 7 bases, leaving 13 bases between the germline ends. Germline values: CDR1 SGHAT, CDR2 FQNNGV. CDR3 length: 15 residues. The DNA of the CDR3 is TGTGCCAGCAGCTTAGTGAGGGACCGATTTGAAAAACTGTTTTTT. It encodes CASSLVRDRFEKLFF.

The rearrangement links TRBV7-9 to TRBJ2-7, with 8 bases that match TRBD2. Germline CDR1 and CDR2: SEHNR and FQNEAQ (reference sequence). The CDR3 length is 13 residues. The ends lost 5 bases at V and 9 bases at J; junction bases unmatched: 9. CDR3 residues: CASSHGREFGQYF. The CDR3 coding sequence is TGTGCCAGCAGCCACGGGAGGGAGTTCGGGCAGTACTTC.

The V gene is TRBV5-1, the J gene TRBJ2-7; TRBD2 matches at 14 bases. V shed 3 bases, J shed 6 bases, and the junction held 14 bases outside the gene matches. Germline CDR1 SGHRS, CDR2 YFSETQ. The CDR3 runs 18 residues. The CDR3 DNA is TGCGCCAGCAGCTCCAGACTAGCGGGAGGGAGGTCAGACCGCGAGCAGTACTTC. Translation: CASSSRLAGGRSDREQYF.

The chain has TRBV5-1 and TRBJ2-3; D ambiguous. Germline values: CDR1 SGHRS, CDR2 YFSETQ. CDR3 length equals 14 residues. V dropped 4 bases and J dropped 0 bases, with 9 bases sitting between them. CDR3 protein: CASSVSISTDTQYF. In DNA, the CDR3 is TGCGCCAGCAGCGTTTCAATTAGCACAGATACGCAGTATTTT. Complete variable domain (other parts from reference TRBV5-1 and TRBJ2-3): KAGVTQTPRYLIKTRGQQVTLSCSPISGHRSVSWYQQTPGQGLQFLFEYFSETQRNKGNFPGRFSGRQFSNSRSEMNVSTLELGDSALYLCASSVSISTDTQYFGPGTRLTVL.

The chain combines TRBV5-1 with TRBJ1-2; 10 nucleotides agree with TRBD1. CDR3 size: 15 residues. J lost 5 bases, V lost 5 bases, and 9 bases had no gene match. Germline values: CDR1 SGHRS, CDR2 YFSETQ. CDR3 sequence reads: CASRTGGAIKYGYTF. The CDR3 coding sequence is TGCGCCAGCAGGACAGGGGGCGCCATAAAATATGGCTACACCTTC.

The chain has TRBV5-1 and TRBJ2-1; 9 bases agree with TRBD2. This CDR3 has 19 amino acids. The germline V gene encodes CDR1 SGHRS and CDR2 YFSETQ. J gave up 8 bases and V 0 bases, and 18 bases lay outside the gene matches. CDR3 coding DNA: TGCGCCAGCAGCTTGGCTGCTAGCGGGACGCTTTTTTCTCTCTATGAGCAGTTCTTC. It yields the protein CASSLAASGTLFSLYEQFF.

On this clone itself: A far larger clone is only one base removed, so a read error is likely. The same CDR3 also results from other DNA sequences found in this sample. The V gene is TRBV7-9, the J gene TRBJ2-7, with 8 bases aligning to TRBD1. In germline, CDR1 is SEHNR, CDR2 FQNEAQ (reference sequence). This CDR3 has 19 residues. The ends lost 0 bases at V and 1 base at J; junction bases unmatched: 14. CDR3 sequence: CASSLAVRTGGLGSYEQYF. CDR3 sequence (DNA): TGTGCCAGCAGCTTAGCGGTGAGAACAGGGGGGCTGGGGTCCTACGAGCAGTACTTC. Complete variable domain (other parts from reference TRBV7-9 and TRBJ2-7): DTGVSQNPRHKITKRGQNVTFRCDPISEHNRLYWYRQTLGQGPEFLTYFQNEAQLEKSRLLSDRFSAERPKGSFSTLEIQRTEQGDSAMYLCASSLAVRTGGLGSYEQYFGPGTRLTVT.

V gene TRBV11-2 combines with J gene TRBJ2-6, with a possible D match to TRBD1 (7 bases). The CDR3 sequence is 17 residues long. CDR1 SGHAT and CDR2 FQNNGV come from the germline V gene. V was cut by 3 bases and J by 1 base, with 13 bases left in between. CDR3 nucleotides: TGTGCCAGCAGCTTTATCAGGGGGAGGTCTGGGGCCAACGTCCTGACTTTC. This gives the protein CASSFIRGRSGANVLTF.

The V and J genes are TRBV11-3 and TRBJ2-7; D perhaps matches TRBD1 (6 bases). This CDR3 is 15 amino acids long. Germline V gives CDR1 SGHNT, CDR2 YENEEA. V dropped 5 bases and J dropped 2 bases, with 16 bases sitting between them. For the CDR3, the DNA is TGTGCCAGCAGCAAGGACAGCCACACGACCTACGAGCAGTACTTC. The encoded protein is CASSKDSHTTYEQYF.

The chain has TRBV11-1 and TRBJ2-1; no firm D call. This CDR3 is built from 15 residues. With 5 bases removed from V and 1 base from J, the gap between germline ends came to 12 bases. Per the germline V gene, CDR1 is SGHAT and CDR2 is FQDESV (reference sequence). The CDR3, as DNA: TGTGCCAGCAGCCCAGAACCCTTATCCTACAATGAGCAGTTCTTC. Protein: CASSPEPLSYNEQFF.

The chain uses TRBV29-1 and TRBJ2-2; 10 bases line up with TRBD1. The CDR3 consists of 13 residues. Germline V gene sequence: CDR1 SQVTM, CDR2 ANQGSEA. After removal of 7 bases from V and 2 bases from J, the junction contained 1 base not matched to a gene. CDR3 nucleotides: TGCAGCGGACAGGGGGCAAACACCGGGGAGCTGTTTTTT. Protein sequence: CSGQGANTGELFF.

The chain joins TRBV11-3 to TRBJ1-2; no clear D. Germline V gene lookup returns CDR1 SGHNT and CDR2 YENEEA. The CDR3 spans 19 residues. The V end lost 4 bases, the J end lost 3 bases, and 27 bases lay between the germline ends. The CDR3 DNA reads TGTGCCAGCAGCTCACCCCGTCCACCGGCGACTTCAACCTACTATGGCTACACCTTC. It codes for CASSSPRPPATSTYYGYTF. Together with reference TRBV11-3 and TRBJ1-2, the CDR3 gives the full variable domain: EAGVVQSPRYKIIEKKQPVAFWCNPISGHNTLYWYLQNLGQGPELLIRYENEEAVDDSQLPKDRFSAERLKGVDSTLKIQPAELGDSAVYLCASSSPRPPATSTYYGYTFGSGTRLTVV.

CDR3 amino acids: CASRNRGLIKNIQYF. CDR3 nucleotide sequence: TGTGCCAGTAGGAACAGGGGTCTCATTAAAAACATTCAGTACTTC. The chain joins TRBV19 to TRBJ2-4; 7 bases fit TRBD1. CDR1 is LNHDA and CDR2 is SQIVND in the germline V gene (reference sequence). CDR3 size: 15 residues. V shed 6 bases and J 4 bases; nucleotides not matched to a gene: 9. Combining the CDR3 with reference TRBV19 and TRBJ2-4 gives the whole variable domain DGGITQSPKYLFRKEGQNVTLSCEQNLNHDAMYWYRQDPGQGLRLIYYSQIVNDFQKGDIAEGYSVSREKKESFPLTVTSAQKNPTAFYLCASRNRGLIKNIQYFGAGTRLSVL.

This clone showed up just a few times. The CDR3 DNA reads TGTGCCAGCAGTCCGACCTCAGGGGGCGCCAGCTATGGCTACACCTTC. It encodes CASSPTSGGASYGYTF. This chain links TRBV6-6 with TRBJ1-2; TRBD1 matches at 8 bases. The CDR3 runs 16 residues. J gave up 4 bases and V 5 bases, and 12 bases lay outside the gene matches. Germline V gives CDR1 MNHNY, CDR2 SVGAGI (reference sequence).

The chain has TRBV11-3 and TRBJ2-1; the D is unclear. V lost 4 bases and J 11 bases, leaving 12 bases between the germline ends. The CDR3 length is 12 residues. Germline CDR1 and CDR2: SGHNT and YENEEA. The DNA for the CDR3 is TGTGCCAGCAGCTCGACCGGTATTCAGCAGTTCTTC. Its protein is CASSSTGIQQFF. Full variable domain (remainder filled in from reference TRBV11-3 and TRBJ2-1): EAGVVQSPRYKIIEKKQPVAFWCNPISGHNTLYWYLQNLGQGPELLIRYENEEAVDDSQLPKDRFSAERLKGVDSTLKIQPAELGDSAVYLCASSSTGIQQFFGPGTRLTVL.

V gene TRBV7-9 combines with J gene TRBJ1-4; D not resolved. V was trimmed by 5 bases and J by 6 bases, leaving 16 bases between them. Germline values: CDR1 SEHNR, CDR2 FQNEAQ (reference sequence). The CDR3 covers 15 residues. The CDR3 DNA sequence: TGTGCCAGCAGCCGAGCTGTAGGGCCCGATGAAAAACTGTTTTTT. Residues: CASSRAVGPDEKLFF.

This clone was recorded once. The V call is TRBV28, the J call TRBJ2-7, with D unclear. The CDR3 length is 10 residues. Germline CDR1 MDHEN, CDR2 SYDVKM. The V end lost 4 bases, the J end lost 7 bases, and 5 bases lay between the germline ends. CDR3 in DNA: TGTGCCAGCAGTTCCGAGGAGCAGTACTTC. Translating gives CASSSEEQYF.

The chain joins TRBV4-1 to TRBJ2-3; the match to TRBD1 covers 11 bases. Germline V gives CDR1 MGHRA, CDR2 YSYEKL. The CDR3 runs to 16 residues. V lost 4 bases to trimming and J lost 5 bases; unmatched junction nucleotides: 8. The CDR3 nucleotides are TGCGCCAGCAGCCGGGTGGGGACAGGGGGTGAAGATACGCAGTATTTT. It codes for CASSRVGTGGEDTQYF.

In regard to this clone: The same CDR3 can be traced to other DNA sequences in this sample. The gene calls are TRBV9 and TRBJ2-1, with 10 bases aligning to TRBD2. Trimming took 3 bases from V and 2 from J; bases not matched to a gene: 2. Germline CDR1 and CDR2: SGDLS and YYNGEE. This CDR3 spans 15 amino acids. The CDR3 region has the DNA TGTGCCAGCAGCGAAGCGGGAGGGACCTACAATGAGCAGTTCTTC. As protein: CASSEAGGTYNEQFF. Based on the CDR3 plus reference TRBV9 and TRBJ2-1, the full variable domain is DSGVTQTPKHLITATGQRVTLRCSPRSGDLSVYWYQQSLDQGLQFLIQYYNGEERAKGNILERFSAQQFPDLHSELNLSSLELGDSALYFCASSEAGGTYNEQFFGPGTRLTVL.

V usage is TRBV28 and J usage is TRBJ1-2; a possible D gene is TRBD1 (5 bases). Trimming stripped 4 bases from V and 5 bases from J, with 11 bases between. The V gene's germline CDR1 is MDHEN and CDR2 SYDVKM. The CDR3 sequence is 13 residues long. Written as DNA, the CDR3 is TGTGCCAGCAGTTGGGGGACTGCATATGGCTACACCTTC. This sequence encodes CASSWGTAYGYTF.